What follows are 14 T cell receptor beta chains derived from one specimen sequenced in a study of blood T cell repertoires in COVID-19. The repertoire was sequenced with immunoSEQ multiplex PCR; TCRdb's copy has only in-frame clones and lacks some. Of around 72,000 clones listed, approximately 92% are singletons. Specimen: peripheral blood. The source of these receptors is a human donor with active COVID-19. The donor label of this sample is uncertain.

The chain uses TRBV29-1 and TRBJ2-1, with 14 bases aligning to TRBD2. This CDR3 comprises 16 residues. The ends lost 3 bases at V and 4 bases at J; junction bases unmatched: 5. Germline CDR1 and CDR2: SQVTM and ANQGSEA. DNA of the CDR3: TGCAGCGTTGAGGGACTAGCGGGAGCTTTTTACAATGAGCAGTTCTTC. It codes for CSVEGLAGAFYNEQFF.

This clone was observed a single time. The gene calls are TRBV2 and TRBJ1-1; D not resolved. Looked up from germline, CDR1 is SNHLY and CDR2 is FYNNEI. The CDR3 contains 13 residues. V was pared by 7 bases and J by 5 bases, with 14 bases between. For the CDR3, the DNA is TGTGCCAGCACCGAAGGGAGCGGAACTGAAGCTTTCTTT. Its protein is CASTEGSGTEAFF.

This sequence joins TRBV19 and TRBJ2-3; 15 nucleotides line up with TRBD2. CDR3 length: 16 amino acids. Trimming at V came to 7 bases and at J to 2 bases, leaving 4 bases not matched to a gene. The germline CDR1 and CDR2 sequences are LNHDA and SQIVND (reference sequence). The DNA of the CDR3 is TGTGCCAGTACCGGGACTAGCGGGGGGTACACAGATACGCAGTATTTT. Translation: CASTGTSGGYTDTQYF.

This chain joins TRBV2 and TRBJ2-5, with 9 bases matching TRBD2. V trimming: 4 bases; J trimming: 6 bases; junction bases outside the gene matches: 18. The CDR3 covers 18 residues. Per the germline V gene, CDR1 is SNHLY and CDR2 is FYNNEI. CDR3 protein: CASSAGAEGLAPSKTQYF. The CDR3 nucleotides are TGTGCCAGCAGTGCCGGCGCCGAGGGACTAGCCCCGTCGAAGACCCAGTACTTC.

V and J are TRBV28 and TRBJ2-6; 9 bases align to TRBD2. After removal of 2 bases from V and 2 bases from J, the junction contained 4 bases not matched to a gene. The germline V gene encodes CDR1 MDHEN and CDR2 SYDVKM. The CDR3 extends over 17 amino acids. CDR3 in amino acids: CASSLPAGGPGANVLTF. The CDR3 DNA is TGTGCCAGCAGTTTACCGGCGGGGGGGCCTGGGGCCAACGTCCTGACTTTC.

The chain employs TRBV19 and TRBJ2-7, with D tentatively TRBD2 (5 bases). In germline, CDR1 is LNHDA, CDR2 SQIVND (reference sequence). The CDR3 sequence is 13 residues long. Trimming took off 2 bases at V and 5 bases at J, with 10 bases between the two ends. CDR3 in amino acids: CASSITGSHEQYF. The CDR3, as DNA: TGTGCCAGTAGTATAACGGGGTCCCACGAGCAGTACTTC. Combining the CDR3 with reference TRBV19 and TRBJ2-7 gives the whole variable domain DGGITQSPKYLFRKEGQNVTLSCEQNLNHDAMYWYRQDPGQGLRLIYYSQIVNDFQKGDIAEGYSVSREKKESFPLTVTSAQKNPTAFYLCASSITGSHEQYFGPGTRLTVT.

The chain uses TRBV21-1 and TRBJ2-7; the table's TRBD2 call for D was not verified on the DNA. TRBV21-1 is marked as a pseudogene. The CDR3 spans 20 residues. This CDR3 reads CASSIRGEGTASGRACEQYF. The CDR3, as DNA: TGTGCCAGCAGCATTCGGGGCGAGGGCACGGCTAGCGGGAGGGCTTGCGAGCAGTACTTC.

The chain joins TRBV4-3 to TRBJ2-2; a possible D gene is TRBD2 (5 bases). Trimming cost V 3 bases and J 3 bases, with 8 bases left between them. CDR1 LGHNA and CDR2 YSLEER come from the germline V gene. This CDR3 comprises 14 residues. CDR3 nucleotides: TGCGCCAGCAGCCAGGGTAGCGACACCGGGGAGCTGTTTTTT. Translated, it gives CASSQGSDTGELFF.

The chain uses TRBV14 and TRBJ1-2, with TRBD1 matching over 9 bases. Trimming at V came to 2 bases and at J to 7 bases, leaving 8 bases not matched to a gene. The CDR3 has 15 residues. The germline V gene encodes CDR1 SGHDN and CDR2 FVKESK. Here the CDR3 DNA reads TGTGCCAGCAGCCAATATGGACAGGGGTTGGGTGGCTACACCTTC. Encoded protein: CASSQYGQGLGGYTF.

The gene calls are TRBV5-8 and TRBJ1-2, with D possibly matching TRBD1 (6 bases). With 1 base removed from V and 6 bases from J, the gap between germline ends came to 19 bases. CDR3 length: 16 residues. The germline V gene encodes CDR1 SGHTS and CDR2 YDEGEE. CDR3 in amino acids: CASSLRHPGQSHGYTF. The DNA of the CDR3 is TGTGCCAGCAGCTTGAGGCATCCGGGACAATCCCATGGCTACACCTTC.

The CDR3 loop reads CATSEIGLAGPGGGEQFF. CDR3 sequence (DNA): TGTGCCACCAGTGAGATAGGACTAGCGGGCCCCGGGGGGGGTGAGCAGTTCTTC. V and J are TRBV24-1 and TRBJ2-1; 11 nucleotides line up with TRBD2. The CDR3 has 18 amino acids. Germline V gives CDR1 KGHDR, CDR2 SFDVKD. The V gene end was trimmed by 4 bases and the J gene end by 9 bases; junction bases not matched to a gene: 16.

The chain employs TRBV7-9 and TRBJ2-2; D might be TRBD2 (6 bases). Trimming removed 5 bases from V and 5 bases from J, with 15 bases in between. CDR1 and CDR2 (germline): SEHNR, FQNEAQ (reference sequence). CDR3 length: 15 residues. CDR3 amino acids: CASSGLRDLTGELFF. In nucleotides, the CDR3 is TGTGCCAGCAGCGGGCTGCGGGATCTTACCGGGGAGCTGTTTTTT.

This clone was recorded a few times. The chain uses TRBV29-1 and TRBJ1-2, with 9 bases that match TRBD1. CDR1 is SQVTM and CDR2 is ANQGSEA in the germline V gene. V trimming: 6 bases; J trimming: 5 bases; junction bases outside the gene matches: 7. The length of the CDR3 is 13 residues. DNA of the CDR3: TGCAGCGTCAAGACAGGGGGGAGATATGGCTACACCTTC. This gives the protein CSVKTGGRYGYTF.

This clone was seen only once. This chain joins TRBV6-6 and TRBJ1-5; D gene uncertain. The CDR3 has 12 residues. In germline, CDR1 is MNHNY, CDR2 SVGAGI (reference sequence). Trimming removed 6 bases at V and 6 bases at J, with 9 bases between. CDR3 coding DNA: TGTGCCAGCAGCCTCAGGTTTCAGCCCCAGCATTTT. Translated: CASSLRFQPQHF.